A single sample is the source of the 7 T cell receptor beta chains below, sequenced in a study of breast tumors, draining lymph nodes, adjacent tissues. TCRdb reprocessed the multiplex PCR reads with MiXCR, giving one entry per CDR3 protein. The sample consists of tens of thousands of distinct CDR3 sequences, approximately 20% of them appearing once. Samples came from axillary lymph nodes draining the breast cancer. Sequencing input: axillary lymph node tissue. Source of these receptors: a female donor with breast cancer. Some clones in this sample may be carry-over from other donors' samples.

This sequence joins TRBV6-1 and TRBJ2-4; D possibly uses TRBD1 or TRBD2 (6 bases each). The CDR3 has 17 amino acids. The ends were cut back, 3 bases at V and 0 bases at J, with 15 bases in the middle. Germline V CDR1 and CDR2: MNHNS, SASEGT. CDR3 sequence reads: CASSENSGALAKNIQYF. Written as DNA, the CDR3 is TGTGCCAGCAGTGAGAATTCGGGGGCCCTAGCCAAAAACATTCAGTACTTC.

This clonotype was seen many times. V and J are TRBV19 and TRBJ2-1; D possibly corresponds to TRBD2 (6 bases). V lost 6 bases and J lost 0, with 6 bases in between. Germline V lookup: CDR1 LNHDA, CDR2 SQIVND (reference sequence). The CDR3 has 13 residues. The CDR3 spells CASSGSSYNEQFF. Written as DNA, the CDR3 is TGTGCCAGTAGCGGGAGCTCCTACAATGAGCAGTTCTTC.

This clonotype was seen ten or more times. The CDR3 reads CASGDFGYNEQFF. CDR3 bases: TGTGCCAGCGGGGACTTTGGATACAATGAGCAGTTCTTC. V usage is TRBV19 and J usage is TRBJ2-1; D may be TRBD2 (6 bases). CDR1 and CDR2 (germline): LNHDA, SQIVND (reference sequence). The length of the CDR3 is 13 residues. Trimming cost V 9 bases and J 4 bases, with 13 bases left between them. The full variable domain, in which reference TRBV19 and TRBJ2-1 provide the parts outside the CDR3, is DGGITQSPKYLFRKEGQNVTLSCEQNLNHDAMYWYRQDPGQGLRLIYYSQIVNDFQKGDIAEGYSVSREKKESFPLTVTSAQKNPTAFYLCASGDFGYNEQFFGPGTRLTVL.

This clonotype was counted many times. The V and J genes are TRBV7-9 and TRBJ2-1; TRBD2 might be the D (7 bases). Germline V gives CDR1 SEHNR, CDR2 FQNEAQ (reference sequence). This CDR3 has 16 amino acids. Trimming removed 1 base at V and 4 bases at J, with 14 bases between. The CDR3 DNA is TGTGCCAGCAGCTTAGATTCGGCGGGGGCTTACAATGAGCAGTTCTTC. Its translation: CASSLDSAGAYNEQFF.

This clonotype was seen many times. The chain carries TRBV29-1 and TRBJ2-2; 7 bases are a match to TRBD1. The length of the CDR3 is 15 residues. The germline V gene has CDR1 SQVTM and CDR2 ANQGSEA. With 6 bases clipped from V and 3 bases from J, the junction kept 10 bases outside the gene matches. The CDR3 spells CSVTTGTVDTGELFF. CDR3 coding DNA: TGCAGCGTGACAACCGGGACAGTCGACACCGGGGAGCTGTTTTTT.

A note on this clonotype: A much larger clone differs by one base, so this may be a read error. The final CDR3 position lacks the conserved phenylalanine or tryptophan, pointing to a likely read error. This chain links TRBV12-3 or TRBV12-4 with TRBJ1-5; D gene unclear. The germline V and J ends were trimmed by 7 bases and 1 base, with 11 bases remaining between them. CDR3 length equals 14 residues. The CDR3 region is CASNKGASNQPQHL. In DNA form, the CDR3 reads TGTGCCAGCAATAAGGGAGCGAGCAATCAGCCCCAGCATCTT.

This clonotype showed up many times. This sequence joins TRBV2 and TRBJ1-2; D may be TRBD1 (6 bases). Germline V gene sequence: CDR1 SNHLY, CDR2 FYNNEI. Between the trimmed V and J ends, which lost 8 bases and 2 bases, there was a span of 18 bases. CDR3 size: 15 residues. CDR3 residues: CASLKTGTLNYGYTF. The CDR3 nucleotides read TGTGCCAGCCTGAAAACCGGGACACTAAACTATGGCTACACCTTC.